Only a few counts were recorded for the clone carrying this T cell receptor (beta chain). CDR1 is SEHNR, CDR2 FQNEAQ, per germline (reference sequence). This CDR3 spans 14 amino acids. V lost 11 bases to trimming and J lost 6 bases; unmatched junction nucleotides: 11. This entry comes from a study of human T cells and chemical hapten exposure. Across the whole study: Across the whole study, which lasted around six months, patients were given diphenylcyclopropenone on the scalp once a week.

TCRdb re-analysed the RACE reads in MiXCR, keeping a single row per CDR3 protein. The sample lists roughly 100,000 distinct CDR3 sequences, less than 35% occurring once. Time point of the sample: patch test 3, about 24 weeks after DPC sensitization. Treatment denoted: therapeutic diphenylcyclopropenone sensitization with weekly scalp DPC. This chain connects TRBV7-9 to TRBJ2-1; TRBD2 aligns across 9 bases. The sample was whole blood, taken in connection with sensitization to the hapten diphenylcyclopropenone (DPC). This TCR was sampled from a man aged 35 to 55 with alopecia areata. Some clones in this sample may be carry-over from other donors' samples. The CDR3 sequence is CAGATSLAGNEQFF. The CDR3 DNA sequence: TGTGCCGGAGCCACTTCACTAGCGGGCAATGAGCAGTTCTTC. Based on the CDR3 plus reference TRBV7-9 and TRBJ2-1, the full variable domain is DTGVSQNPRHKITKRGQNVTFRCDPISEHNRLYWYRQTLGQGPEFLTYFQNEAQLEKSRLLSDRFSAERPKGSFSTLEIQRTEQGDSAMYLCAGATSLAGNEQFFGPGTRLTVL.